Sequencing of this T cell receptor beta chain was carried out in a study of cytomegalovirus exposure and HLA in healthy donors. Study-wide results and limits: Later analysis demonstrated an association between a missense DCLRE1C variant and TCR beta V- and J-gene trimming. In a later analysis, the majority of CMV-associated beta chains seemingly showed HLA restriction. Analysis performed later showed TCR beta chains linked to HLA being more clonally expanded than equally common others. Further analysis was carried out later, and it showed several of the most significant clusters appearing linked to common viral pathogens.

The study ran its PCR with 60 Vbeta and 13 Jbeta primers. Sequencing used immunoSEQ multiplex PCR; TCRdb keeps in-frame clones, though not all of them. The sample yields about 110,000 clones, around four fifths seen once. Details on this clone: Its matching antigen is unknown.

The sequencing input was PBMCs. The source of this sequence is an older woman in good health and CMV-seropositive.

This chain's CDR3 is CASSRGRPHTGELFF. The CDR3, as DNA: TGTGCCAGCAGCCGGGGGAGGCCGCACACCGGGGAGCTGTTTTTT. The J gene is TRBJ2-2, the V gene TRBV13, with D tentatively TRBD2 (6 bases). Germline V gene lookup returns CDR1 PRHDT and CDR2 FYEKMQ (reference sequence). Trimming took off 5 bases at V and 3 bases at J, with 13 bases between the two ends. The CDR3 spans 15 residues.